The 28 T cell receptor beta chains reported below all come from one sample, sequenced in a study of shared clonotypes between healthy human individuals. Repertoires were generated with immunoSEQ multiplex PCR, while TCRdb's copy carries only in-frame clones and drops some. In the table there are around 940,000 clones, over 60% of which are singletons. Sequenced input: memory CD4+ T cells sorted from blood. The subset denotes: CD45RA-negative fraction. The receptors here all came from a man aged 18 to 29 in good health.

The sample holds a few counts of this clone. The J gene is TRBJ2-5, the V gene TRBV4-1, with 14 bases fitting TRBD2. After removal of 4 bases from V and 5 bases from J, the junction contained 6 bases not matched to a gene. The CDR3 is made up of 16 amino acids. In germline, CDR1 is MGHRA, CDR2 YSYEKL. As DNA, the CDR3 is TGCGCCAGCAGCCTGGGACTAGCGGGGGTCGGGGAGACCCAGTACTTC. Translating gives CASSLGLAGVGETQYF.

In DNA, the CDR3 is TGCGCCAGCGTTGAGGGAGCGGGGGGTCGGTCCTACAATGAGCAGTTCTTC. This sequence encodes CASVEGAGGRSYNEQFF. This chain connects TRBV5-1 to TRBJ2-1, with TRBD2 identical over 9 bases. CDR1 and CDR2 (germline): SGHRS, YFSETQ. The V gene end was trimmed by 7 bases and the J gene end by 1 base; junction bases not matched to a gene: 12. The CDR3 consists of 17 residues.

The chain uses TRBV29-1 and TRBJ2-5; the D is unclear. The J call is doubtful: the DNA matches TRBJ2-7 better. Germline V gene lookup returns CDR1 SQVTM and CDR2 ANQGSEA. CDR3 length equals 12 residues. CDR3 DNA sequence: TGCAGCGCTCAGACGAGCTCCTACGAGCAGTACTTC. Translated, it gives CSAQTSSYEQYF.

The J gene is TRBJ2-3, the V gene TRBV6-5; D is possibly TRBD2 (5 bases). The germline CDR1 and CDR2 sequences are MNHEY and SVGAGI. Trimming took off 2 bases at V and 5 bases at J, with 11 bases between the two ends. The CDR3 loop spans 14 amino acids. CDR3 coding DNA: TGTGCCAGCAGTTACGGAACTAGTAAAGATACGCAGTATTTT. Protein product: CASSYGTSKDTQYF.

Concerning this clone itself: A junction boundary mismatches the germline segment, possibly from a read error. V is TRBV19 and J is TRBJ1-5; D remains unclear. Looked up from germline, CDR1 is LNHDA and CDR2 is SQIVND (reference sequence). The CDR3 sequence is 14 residues long. The CDR3 region has the DNA TGTGCCAGTAGGATAGGGAATAGCAATCAGCCCCAGCATTTT. Translation gives CASRIGNSNQPQHF.

The chain carries TRBV6-1 and TRBJ2-7; no reliable D call. The CDR3 is 14 amino acids. Germline lookup yields CDR1 MNHNS and CDR2 SASEGT. Trimming shortened V by 6 bases and J by 6 bases, and 18 bases separated the two germline ends. Here the CDR3 DNA reads TGTGCCAGCAGATTGACCATGCAGGCAGGCGAGCAGTACTTC. It yields the protein CASRLTMQAGEQYF.

This chain connects TRBV30 to TRBJ2-7, with TRBD1 matching over 8 bases. This CDR3 has 14 residues. V shed 4 bases, J shed 6 bases, and the junction held 11 bases outside the gene matches. Germline assignment: CDR1 GTSNPN and CDR2 SVGIG (reference sequence). In DNA, the CDR3 is TGTGCCTGGACTAGAGGACAGGGTGAGGGCGAGCAGTACTTC. It specifies CAWTRGQGEGEQYF.

The rearrangement joins TRBV18 to TRBJ1-6, with D perhaps matching TRBD1 (5 bases). CDR1 and CDR2 from the germline V gene are KGHSH and LQKENI. The CDR3 consists of 13 residues. The V end lost 9 bases, the J end lost 9 bases, and 15 bases lay between the germline ends. The CDR3 here is CASNGDLSSPLHF. Here the CDR3 DNA reads TGTGCCAGTAATGGGGACCTATCTTCACCCCTCCACTTT.

V is TRBV5-4 and J is TRBJ2-2; maybe TRBD2 (6 bases). Per the germline V gene, CDR1 is SGHNT and CDR2 is YYREEE (reference sequence). V was trimmed by 1 base and J by 4 bases, leaving 11 bases between them. The CDR3 runs 15 residues. Here the CDR3 DNA reads TGTGCCAGCAGCTTGAGCGGGCCTCGCACCGGGGAGCTGTTTTTT. Its protein is CASSLSGPRTGELFF.

This chain joins TRBV5-1 and TRBJ2-5; no clear D gene. The CDR3 is made up of 16 amino acids. The germline V gene encodes CDR1 SGHRS and CDR2 YFSETQ. Trimming stripped 3 bases from V and 5 bases from J, with 20 bases between. The CDR3 region has the DNA TGCGCCAGCAGCTCGCGACCACAAGGGAAAAGTGAGACCCAGTACTTC. It specifies CASSSRPQGKSETQYF. Full variable domain (rest looked up from reference TRBV5-1 and TRBJ2-5): KAGVTQTPRYLIKTRGQQVTLSCSPISGHRSVSWYQQTPGQGLQFLFEYFSETQRNKGNFPGRFSGRQFSNSRSEMNVSTLELGDSALYLCASSSRPQGKSETQYFGPGTRLLVL.

This clone was found a few times. The same CDR3 is also encoded by other DNA sequences in this sample. The V and J genes are TRBV10-3 and TRBJ2-7; 8 positions agree with TRBD2. The CDR3 runs 13 residues. V shed 3 bases, J shed 3 bases, and the junction held 1 base outside the gene matches. Germline values: CDR1 ENHRY, CDR2 SYGVKD. In nucleotides, the CDR3 is TGTGCCATCAGTGAACGGGGGGGCTACGAGCAGTACTTC. As protein: CAISERGGYEQYF.

The chain recombines TRBV2 with TRBJ2-3; the D gene could be TRBD1 or TRBD2 (5 bases each). The V and J ends lost 4 bases and 4 bases respectively, with 9 bases between them. CDR1 SNHLY and CDR2 FYNNEI come from the germline V gene. The CDR3 length is 13 residues. Here the CDR3 DNA reads TGTGCCAGCAGTGTTGGGGGTCCAGATACGCAGTATTTT. It yields the protein CASSVGGPDTQYF.

For this clone: This sample also contains other DNA sequences that code for the same CDR3. The CDR3 region is CAWSVGGGGGYTF. CDR3 DNA: TGTGCCTGGAGTGTAGGCGGGGGAGGCGGCTACACCTTC. This chain connects TRBV30 to TRBJ1-2; D may be TRBD1 (5 bases). From germline, CDR1 is GTSNPN and CDR2 SVGIG (reference sequence). V lost 0 bases, J lost 8 bases, and 13 bases lay in between. This CDR3 region has 13 residues.

The CDR3 nucleotides are TGCGCCAGCAGTCCGGGACAGGGACGGAATGAGCAGTTCTTC. Residues: CASSPGQGRNEQFF. The J gene is TRBJ2-1, the V gene TRBV10-1; 9 positions match TRBD1. Germline V gene sequence: CDR1 WNHNN, CDR2 SYGVQD (reference sequence). The CDR3 has 14 residues. V dropped 5 bases and J dropped 7; count of bases not matched to a gene: 6.

This clone has more than one count but fewer than ten. This sequence joins TRBV9 and TRBJ2-7; 11 bases match TRBD2. The V and J ends lost 0 bases and 1 base, in that order; junction bases with no gene match: 12. The CDR3 loop spans 19 amino acids. Germline V gene sequence: CDR1 SGDLS, CDR2 YYNGEE. Here the CDR3 reads CASSVGDSGGAQRSYEQYF. The CDR3 coding sequence is TGTGCCAGCAGCGTAGGAGATAGCGGGGGGGCGCAGCGTTCCTACGAGCAGTACTTC.

At least ten counts were recorded for this clone. The J gene is TRBJ1-4, the V gene TRBV27; D ambiguous. V lost 8 bases to trimming and J lost 7 bases, with 11 bases between them. In germline, CDR1 is MNHEY, CDR2 SMNVEV (reference sequence). This CDR3 region has 12 residues. The CDR3 DNA reads as TGTGCCAGCCGCTCGTCGGGTGAAAAACTGTTTTTT. Its protein product is CASRSSGEKLFF.

The chain carries TRBV5-1 and TRBJ1-3; D remains ambiguous. This CDR3 has 14 amino acids. Germline assignment: CDR1 SGHRS and CDR2 YFSETQ. The V end was cut by 1 base, the J end by 2 bases, with 7 bases between. In nucleotides, the CDR3 is TGCGCCAGCAGCTTGCAGGCGACTGGAAACACCATATATTTT. Its protein is CASSLQATGNTIYF. The full variable domain, in which reference TRBV5-1 and TRBJ1-3 provide the parts outside the CDR3, is KAGVTQTPRYLIKTRGQQVTLSCSPISGHRSVSWYQQTPGQGLQFLFEYFSETQRNKGNFPGRFSGRQFSNSRSEMNVSTLELGDSALYLCASSLQATGNTIYFGEGSWLTVV.

The chain uses TRBV9 and TRBJ1-2, with D unclear. With 4 bases removed from V and 6 bases from J, the gap between germline ends came to 10 bases. The CDR3 loop spans 12 amino acids. From germline, CDR1 is SGDLS and CDR2 YYNGEE. The CDR3 nucleotides are TGTGCCAGCAGCTGGGCGAGGGATGGCTACACCTTC. It is translated as CASSWARDGYTF.

This clone was detected only a few times. The chain recombines TRBV19 with TRBJ2-7, with TRBD2 as a possible D gene (6 bases). Looked up from germline, CDR1 is LNHDA and CDR2 is SQIVND (reference sequence). The germline V and J ends were trimmed by 5 bases and 3 bases, with 14 bases remaining between them. This CDR3 spans 14 amino acids. CDR3 DNA sequence: TGTGCCAGTAGTGATACCGGGAGCCACTACGAGCAGTACTTC. Protein sequence: CASSDTGSHYEQYF. The entire variable domain, with the rest obtained from reference TRBV19 and TRBJ2-7, is as follows: DGGITQSPKYLFRKEGQNVTLSCEQNLNHDAMYWYRQDPGQGLRLIYYSQIVNDFQKGDIAEGYSVSREKKESFPLTVTSAQKNPTAFYLCASSDTGSHYEQYFGPGTRLTVT.

This chain joins TRBV5-1 and TRBJ2-3; 16 bases are shared with TRBD2. Unmatched junction bases numbered 7, after V lost 4 bases and J lost 5 bases. Germline V CDR1 and CDR2: SGHRS, YFSETQ. The CDR3 loop spans 17 amino acids. This chain's CDR3 is CASSRGLAGGPGDTQYF. The DNA for the CDR3 is TGCGCCAGCAGCCGGGGACTAGCGGGAGGGCCGGGAGATACGCAGTATTTT. Together with reference TRBV5-1 and TRBJ2-3, the CDR3 gives the full variable domain: KAGVTQTPRYLIKTRGQQVTLSCSPISGHRSVSWYQQTPGQGLQFLFEYFSETQRNKGNFPGRFSGRQFSNSRSEMNVSTLELGDSALYLCASSRGLAGGPGDTQYFGPGTRLTVL.

CDR3 nucleotide sequence: TGTGCCAGCAAGATGGGGACTGAAGCTTTCTTT. This translates into CASKMGTEAFF. This chain joins TRBV6-5 and TRBJ1-1; D gene unclear. The germline V gene encodes CDR1 MNHEY and CDR2 SVGAGI. This CDR3 is 11 amino acids long. Trimming removed 7 bases from V and 5 bases from J, with 8 bases in between.

This chain connects TRBV7-3 to TRBJ2-7; 7 positions match TRBD2. CDR1 and CDR2 from the germline V gene are SGHTA and FQGTGA. V gave up 2 bases and J gave up 2 bases; unmatched junction bases: 6. The CDR3 loop spans 15 amino acids. The CDR3 spells CASSLERGPPYEQYF. CDR3 nucleotide sequence: TGTGCCAGCAGCTTAGAGCGGGGTCCTCCCTACGAGCAGTACTTC. The full variable domain, rest sourced from reference TRBV7-3 and TRBJ2-7, is GAGVSQTPSNKVTEKGKYVELRCDPISGHTALYWYRQSLGQGPEFLIYFQGTGAADDSGLPNDRFFAVRPEGSVSTLKIQRTERGDSAVYLCASSLERGPPYEQYFGPGTRLTVT.

The chain combines TRBV21-1 with TRBJ1-1; the D call TRBD1 from the table was never checked on the DNA. TRBV21-1 is recorded as a pseudogene. The CDR3 consists of 15 residues. CDR3 DNA: TGTGCCAGCAGCAAAGGTCCCCACAGCGGACAGAAAGCTTTCTTT. Residues: CASSKGPHSGQKAFF.

Of note for this clone: The sample has other DNA sequences that encode this CDR3 too. The V and J genes are TRBV9 and TRBJ1-2, with TRBD1 matching 7 bases. Germline V gene lookup returns CDR1 SGDLS and CDR2 YYNGEE. This CDR3 region has 14 residues. V dropped 0 bases and J dropped 1; count of bases not matched to a gene: 0. This CDR3 is CASSVGTGNYGYTF. The CDR3 DNA reads TGTGCCAGCAGCGTAGGGACAGGTAACTATGGCTACACCTTC. Supplemented by reference TRBV9 and TRBJ1-2, the full variable domain reads DSGVTQTPKHLITATGQRVTLRCSPRSGDLSVYWYQQSLDQGLQFLIQYYNGEERAKGNILERFSAQQFPDLHSELNLSSLELGDSALYFCASSVGTGNYGYTFGSGTRLTVV.

V usage is TRBV6-4 and J usage is TRBJ2-3; 13 bases are shared with TRBD2. Germline V gene sequence: CDR1 MRHNA, CDR2 SNTAGT. The V and J ends lost 3 bases and 4 bases, in that order; junction bases with no gene match: 1. CDR3 size: 15 residues. CDR3 protein: CASSETSGGPDTQYF. The CDR3 bases are TGTGCCAGCAGTGAGACTAGCGGGGGGCCAGATACGCAGTATTTT.

The V call is TRBV6-5, the J call TRBJ1-4; D is ambiguous. With 4 bases removed from V and 7 bases from J, the gap between germline ends came to 10 bases. CDR1 is MNHEY and CDR2 is SVGAGI in the germline V gene. This CDR3 spans 13 amino acids. DNA for the CDR3: TGTGCCAGCAGTTCCCCCCCTGGTGAAAAACTGTTTTTT. Its translation: CASSSPPGEKLFF.

This clone was found many times. The gene calls are TRBV11-3 and TRBJ2-5, with 10 bases fitting TRBD1. The CDR3 length is 17 residues. V lost 2 bases to trimming and J lost 5 bases; unmatched junction nucleotides: 11. CDR1 and CDR2 from the germline V gene are SGHNT and YENEEA. The CDR3 DNA reads as TGTGCCAGCAGCTTACCAGACCCGGGACAGGGGCGGGAGACCCAGTACTTC. Protein: CASSLPDPGQGRETQYF.

This clone showed up just a few times. V usage is TRBV19 and J usage is TRBJ1-5, with a weak D call TRBD1 (6 bases). The germline V and J ends were trimmed by 7 bases and 4 bases, with 17 bases remaining between them. The length of the CDR3 is 15 residues. Germline V gives CDR1 LNHDA, CDR2 SQIVND (reference sequence). The CDR3 coding sequence is TGTGCCAGTACGACATCAGGACAGACAAATCAGCCCCAGCATTTT. Its protein is CASTTSGQTNQPQHF.